This T cell receptor beta chain derives from a study of radiation and T cells in renal cell carcinoma. Study overall: Nephrectomy followed 15 Gy stereotactic body radiation by 4 weeks.

The CDR3 covers 14 residues. CDR1 is SGHDN, CDR2 FVKESK, per germline. The ends were cut back, 1 base at V and 7 bases at J, with 13 bases in the middle. TCRdb keeps only in-frame clones here, not all; method: immunoSEQ multiplex PCR. This sample has around 75,000 clones, with roughly 82% found just once. Time point: blood 2 weeks post-SBRT. Regarding treatment: 15 Gy SBRT to primary tumor, nephrectomy 4 weeks later. The patient's renal cell carcinoma had clear cell pathology. The sequencing used blood, collected from a patient whose treatment included radiotherapy and nephrectomy. This TCR came from a man in his 60s with renal cell carcinoma. The gene calls are TRBV14 and TRBJ2-5; D unclear. In nucleotides, the CDR3 is TGTGCCAGCAGCCAAGTTCAGGTGCCAGGGACCCAGTACTTC. Amino acids: CASSQVQVPGTQYF.